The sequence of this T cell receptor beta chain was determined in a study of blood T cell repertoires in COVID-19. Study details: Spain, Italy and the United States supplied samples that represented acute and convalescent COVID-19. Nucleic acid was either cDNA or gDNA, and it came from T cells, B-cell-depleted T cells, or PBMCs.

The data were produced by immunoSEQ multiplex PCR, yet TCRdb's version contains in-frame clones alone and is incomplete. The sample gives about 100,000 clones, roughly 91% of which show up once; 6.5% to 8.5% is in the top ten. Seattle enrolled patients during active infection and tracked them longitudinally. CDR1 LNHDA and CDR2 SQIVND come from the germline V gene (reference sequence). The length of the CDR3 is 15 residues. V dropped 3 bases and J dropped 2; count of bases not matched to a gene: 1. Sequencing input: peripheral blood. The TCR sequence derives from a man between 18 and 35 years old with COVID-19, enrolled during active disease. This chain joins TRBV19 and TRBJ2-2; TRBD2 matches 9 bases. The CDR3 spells CASSMGLANTGELFF. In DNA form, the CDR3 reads TGTGCCAGTAGTATGGGACTAGCCAACACCGGGGAGCTGTTTTTT.